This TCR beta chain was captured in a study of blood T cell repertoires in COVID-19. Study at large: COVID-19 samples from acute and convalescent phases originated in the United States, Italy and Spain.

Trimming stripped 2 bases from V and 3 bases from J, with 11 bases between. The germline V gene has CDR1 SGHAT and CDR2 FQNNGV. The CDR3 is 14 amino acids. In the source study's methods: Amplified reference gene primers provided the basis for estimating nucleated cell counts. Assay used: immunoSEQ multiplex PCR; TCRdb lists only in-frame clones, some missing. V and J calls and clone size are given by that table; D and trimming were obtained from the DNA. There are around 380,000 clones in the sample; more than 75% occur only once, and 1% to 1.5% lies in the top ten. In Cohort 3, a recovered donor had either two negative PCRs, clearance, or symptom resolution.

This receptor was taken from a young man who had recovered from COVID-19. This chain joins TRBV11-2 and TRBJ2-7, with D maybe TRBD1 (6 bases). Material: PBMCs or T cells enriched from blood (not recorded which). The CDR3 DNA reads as TGTGCCAGCAGCTTACGCATAGGGGGCTACGAGCAGTACTTC. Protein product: CASSLRIGGYEQYF.